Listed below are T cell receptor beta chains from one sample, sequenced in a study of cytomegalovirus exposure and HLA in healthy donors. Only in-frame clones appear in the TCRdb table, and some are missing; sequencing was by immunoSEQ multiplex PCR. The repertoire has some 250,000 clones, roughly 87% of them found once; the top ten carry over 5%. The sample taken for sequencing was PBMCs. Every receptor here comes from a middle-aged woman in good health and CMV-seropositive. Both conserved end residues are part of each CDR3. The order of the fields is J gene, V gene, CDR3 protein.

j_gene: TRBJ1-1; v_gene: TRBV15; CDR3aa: CATSRAGGTEAFF
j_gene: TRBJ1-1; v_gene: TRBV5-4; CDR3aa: CASSLVQENTEAFF
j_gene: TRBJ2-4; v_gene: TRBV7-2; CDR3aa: CASSLDERNIQYF
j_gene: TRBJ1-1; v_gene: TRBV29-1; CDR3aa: CSVEVPDRVAFF
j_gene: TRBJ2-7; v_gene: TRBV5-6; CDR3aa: CASNPRVGSGEQYF
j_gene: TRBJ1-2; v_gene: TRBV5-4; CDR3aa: CASSSYLWGYTF
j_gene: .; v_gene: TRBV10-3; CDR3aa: CAISDRRDRDHEQYF
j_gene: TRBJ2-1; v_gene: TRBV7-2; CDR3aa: CASSASGRALWNEQFF
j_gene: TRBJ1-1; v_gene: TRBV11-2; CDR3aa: CASSLQTPNTEAFF
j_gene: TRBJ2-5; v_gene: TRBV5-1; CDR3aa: CASSSGDRGRGETQYF
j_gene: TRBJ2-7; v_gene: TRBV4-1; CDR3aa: CASSNPRAGAYEQYF
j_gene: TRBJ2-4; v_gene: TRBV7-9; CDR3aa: CASSSLTGALGNIQYF
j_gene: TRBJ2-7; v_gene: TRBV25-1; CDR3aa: CASSEFRGGPYEQYF
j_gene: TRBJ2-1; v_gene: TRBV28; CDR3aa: CASSLFVGSYNEQFF
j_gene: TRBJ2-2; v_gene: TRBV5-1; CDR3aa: CASSMDGNTGELFF
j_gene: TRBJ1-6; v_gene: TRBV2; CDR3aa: CASSENQGVGSPLHF
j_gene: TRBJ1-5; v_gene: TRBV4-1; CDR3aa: CASSQVAVTGQPQHF
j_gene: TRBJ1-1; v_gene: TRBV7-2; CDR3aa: CASSLGRNTEAFF
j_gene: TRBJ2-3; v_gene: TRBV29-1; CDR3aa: CSITTGVSTDTQYF
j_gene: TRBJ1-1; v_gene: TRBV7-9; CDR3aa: CSSSLSQRVNTEAFF
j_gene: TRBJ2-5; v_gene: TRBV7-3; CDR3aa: CASSVYLAGGQETQYF
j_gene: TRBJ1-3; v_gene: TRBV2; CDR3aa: CASSERGDTIYF
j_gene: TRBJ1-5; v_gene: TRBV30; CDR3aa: CAWSDESLPQHF
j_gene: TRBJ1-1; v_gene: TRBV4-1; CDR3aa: CASSRGRSTEAFF
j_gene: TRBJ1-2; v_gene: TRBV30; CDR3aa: CAWSPGQGTNYGYTF
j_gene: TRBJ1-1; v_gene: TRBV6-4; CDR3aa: CASRATGKEVGAFF
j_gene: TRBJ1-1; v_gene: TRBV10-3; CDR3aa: CAISDRRGAEAFF
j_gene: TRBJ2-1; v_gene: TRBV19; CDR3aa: CASIGTGETNEQFF
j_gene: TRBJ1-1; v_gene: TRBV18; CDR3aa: CASSEQQGDGDEAFF
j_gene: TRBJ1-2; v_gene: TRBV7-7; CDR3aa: CASSSHGRYSNYGYTF
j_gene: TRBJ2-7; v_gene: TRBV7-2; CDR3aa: CASSVFGYEQYF
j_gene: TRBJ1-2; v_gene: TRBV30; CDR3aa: CAWQGASTGGYTF
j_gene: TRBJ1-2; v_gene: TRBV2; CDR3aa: CASSGGGAGGYTF
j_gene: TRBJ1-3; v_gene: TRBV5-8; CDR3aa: CASSLGDRGGNTIYF
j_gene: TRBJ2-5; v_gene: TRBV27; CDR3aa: CASSPRVKGEQYF
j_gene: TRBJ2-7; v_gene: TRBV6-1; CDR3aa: CASSEGSGGEVSYEQYF
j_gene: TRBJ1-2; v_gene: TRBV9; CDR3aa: CASSSGQGADYGYTF
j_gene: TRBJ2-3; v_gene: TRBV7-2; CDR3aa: CASSPGAREVTQYF
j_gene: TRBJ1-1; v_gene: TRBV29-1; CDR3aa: CSGLTTGDGTEAFF
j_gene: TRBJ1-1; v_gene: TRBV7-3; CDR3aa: CASSVQEFTEAFF
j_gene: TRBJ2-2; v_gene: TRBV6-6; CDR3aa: CASSYSYRAGELFF
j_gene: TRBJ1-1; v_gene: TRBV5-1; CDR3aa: CASSGDRVNTEAFF
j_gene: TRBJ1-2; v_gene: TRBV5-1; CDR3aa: CASGGTDSNYGYTF
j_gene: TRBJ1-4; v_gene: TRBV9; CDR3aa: CASSVAGGVGEKLFF
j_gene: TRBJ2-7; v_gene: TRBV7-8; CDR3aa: CASSYGTSGVYEQYF
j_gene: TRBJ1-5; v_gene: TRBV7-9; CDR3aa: CASSLESRQPQHF
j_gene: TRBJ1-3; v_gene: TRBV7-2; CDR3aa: CASSYPPRGIYF
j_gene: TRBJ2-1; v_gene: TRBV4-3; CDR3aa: CASSQTTSMSYNEQFF
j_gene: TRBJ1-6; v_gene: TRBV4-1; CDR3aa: CASSQESGTGGSPLHF
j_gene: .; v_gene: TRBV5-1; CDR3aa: CASSLAPLGEQYF
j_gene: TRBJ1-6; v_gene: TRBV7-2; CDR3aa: CASSPNTGTGPSPLHF
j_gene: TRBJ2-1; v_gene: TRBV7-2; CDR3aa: CASSPQPPSGQYNEQFF
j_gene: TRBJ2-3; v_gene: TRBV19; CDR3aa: CASNAQGEAQYF
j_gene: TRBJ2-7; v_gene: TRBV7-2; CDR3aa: CASSLSSFEQYF
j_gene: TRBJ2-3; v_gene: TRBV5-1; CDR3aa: CASSLGTGGGTDTQYF